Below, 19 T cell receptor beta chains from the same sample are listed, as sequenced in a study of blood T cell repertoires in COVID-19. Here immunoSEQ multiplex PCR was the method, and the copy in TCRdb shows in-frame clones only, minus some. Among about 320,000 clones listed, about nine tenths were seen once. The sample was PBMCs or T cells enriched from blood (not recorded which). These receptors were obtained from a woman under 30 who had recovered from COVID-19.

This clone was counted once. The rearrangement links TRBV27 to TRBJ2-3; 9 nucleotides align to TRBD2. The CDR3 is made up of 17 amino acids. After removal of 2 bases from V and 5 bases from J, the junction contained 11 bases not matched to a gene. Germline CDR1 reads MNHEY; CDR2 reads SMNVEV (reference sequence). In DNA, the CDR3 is TGTGCCAGCAGTTTAGACTCAGGCGGGGGGGGCATAGATACGCAGTATTTT. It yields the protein CASSLDSGGGGIDTQYF.

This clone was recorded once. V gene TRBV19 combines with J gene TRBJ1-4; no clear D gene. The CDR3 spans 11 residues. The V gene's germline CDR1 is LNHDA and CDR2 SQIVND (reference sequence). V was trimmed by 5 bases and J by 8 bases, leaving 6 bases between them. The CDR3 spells CASSAREKLFF. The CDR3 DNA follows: TGTGCCAGTAGTGCTCGGGAAAAACTGTTTTTT.

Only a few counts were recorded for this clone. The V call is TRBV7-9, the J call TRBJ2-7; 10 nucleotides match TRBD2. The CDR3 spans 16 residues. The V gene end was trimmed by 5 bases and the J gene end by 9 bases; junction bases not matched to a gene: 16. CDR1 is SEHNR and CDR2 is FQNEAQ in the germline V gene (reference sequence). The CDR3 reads CASSTESGGAPLRQYF. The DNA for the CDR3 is TGTGCCAGCAGCACGGAAAGCGGGGGGGCCCCCCTACGGCAGTACTTC.

The CDR3 sequence is CASSWGQGANEQFF. In DNA, the CDR3 is TGCGCCAGCAGCTGGGGACAGGGGGCAAATGAGCAGTTCTTC. The rearrangement joins TRBV5-1 to TRBJ2-1; 12 bases are a match to TRBD1. Germline assignment: CDR1 SGHRS and CDR2 YFSETQ. The V gene end was trimmed by 3 bases and the J gene end by 7 bases; junction bases not matched to a gene: 2. The CDR3 loop spans 14 amino acids.

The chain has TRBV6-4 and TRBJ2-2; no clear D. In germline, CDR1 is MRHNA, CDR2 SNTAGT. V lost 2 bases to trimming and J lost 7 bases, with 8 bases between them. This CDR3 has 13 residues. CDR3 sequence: CASSDVVGGELFF. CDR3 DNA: TGTGCCAGCAGTGACGTAGTCGGCGGGGAGCTGTTTTTT.

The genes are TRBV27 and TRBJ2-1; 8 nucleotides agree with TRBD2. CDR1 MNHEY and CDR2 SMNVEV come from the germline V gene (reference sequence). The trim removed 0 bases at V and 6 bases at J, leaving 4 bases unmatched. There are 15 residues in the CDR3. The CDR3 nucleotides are TGTGCCAGCAGTTTATCGAGCGGGGGTTTCAATGAGCAGTTCTTC. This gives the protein CASSLSSGGFNEQFF.

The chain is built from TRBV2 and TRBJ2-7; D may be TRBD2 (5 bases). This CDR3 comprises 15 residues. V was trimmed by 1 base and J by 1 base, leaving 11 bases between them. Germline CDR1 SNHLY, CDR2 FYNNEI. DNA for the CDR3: TGTGCCAGCAGTGAAGGAGCTGGAGGATCCTACGAGCAGTACTTC. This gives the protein CASSEGAGGSYEQYF.

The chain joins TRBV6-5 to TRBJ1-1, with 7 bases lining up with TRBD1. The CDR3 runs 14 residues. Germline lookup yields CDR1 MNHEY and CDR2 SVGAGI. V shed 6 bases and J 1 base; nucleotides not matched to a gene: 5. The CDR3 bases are TGTGCCAGCAGACTAGACAGGGCGAACACTGAAGCTTTCTTT. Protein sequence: CASRLDRANTEAFF.

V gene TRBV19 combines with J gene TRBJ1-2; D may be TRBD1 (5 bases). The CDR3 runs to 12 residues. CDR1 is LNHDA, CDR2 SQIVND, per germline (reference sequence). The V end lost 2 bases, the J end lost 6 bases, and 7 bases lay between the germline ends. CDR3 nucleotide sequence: TGTGCCAGTAGTATACAGGGTCATGGCTACACCTTC. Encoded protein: CASSIQGHGYTF.

Written as DNA, the CDR3 is TGTGCCAGCTCACCACCGCCCGGGACAGGCGTCTATGGCTACACCTTC. Protein product: CASSPPPGTGVYGYTF. This chain joins TRBV18 and TRBJ1-2; the match to TRBD1 covers 8 bases. This CDR3 region has 16 residues. J was trimmed by 4 bases and V by 0 bases; bases with no gene match: 7. Germline CDR1 is KGHSH and CDR2 is LQKENI. Drawing the rest from reference TRBV18 and TRBJ1-2, the complete variable domain is NAGVMQNPRHLVRRRGQEARLRCSPMKGHSHVYWYRQLPEEGLKFMVYLQKENIIDESGMPKERFSAEFPKEGPSILRIQQVVRGDSAAYFCASSPPPGTGVYGYTFGSGTRLTVV.

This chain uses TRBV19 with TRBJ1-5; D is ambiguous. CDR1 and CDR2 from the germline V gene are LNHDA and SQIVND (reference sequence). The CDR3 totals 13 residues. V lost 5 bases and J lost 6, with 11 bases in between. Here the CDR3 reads CASSAISVQPQHF. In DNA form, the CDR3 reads TGTGCCAGTAGTGCCATAAGCGTTCAGCCCCAGCATTTT.

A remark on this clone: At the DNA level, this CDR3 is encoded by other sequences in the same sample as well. The CDR3, as DNA: TGTGCCAGCGCACAGGGCCAAGAGACCCAGTACTTC. Residues: CASAQGQETQYF. The V call is TRBV2, the J call TRBJ2-5; D is possibly TRBD1 (6 bases). This CDR3 spans 12 amino acids. The ends were cut back, 8 bases at V and 1 base at J, with 8 bases in the middle. Germline V gives CDR1 SNHLY, CDR2 FYNNEI.

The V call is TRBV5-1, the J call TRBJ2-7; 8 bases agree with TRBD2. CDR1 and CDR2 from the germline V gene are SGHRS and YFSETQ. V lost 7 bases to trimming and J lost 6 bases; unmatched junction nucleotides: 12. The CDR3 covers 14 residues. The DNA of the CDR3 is TGCGCCAGCCCAAGCGGGGGCGCATCAGGCGAGCAGTACTTC. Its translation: CASPSGGASGEQYF.

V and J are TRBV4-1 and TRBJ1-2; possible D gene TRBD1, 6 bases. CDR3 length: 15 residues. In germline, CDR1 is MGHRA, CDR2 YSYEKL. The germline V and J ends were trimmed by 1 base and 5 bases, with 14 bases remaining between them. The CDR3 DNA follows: TGCGCCAGCAGCCAAGGGATCGGGACAACTTATGGCTACACCTTC. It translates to CASSQGIGTTYGYTF.

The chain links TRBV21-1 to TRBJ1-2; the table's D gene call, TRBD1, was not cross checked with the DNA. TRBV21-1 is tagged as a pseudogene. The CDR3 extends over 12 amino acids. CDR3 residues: CASSKAEQGYTF. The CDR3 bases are TGTGCCAGCAGCAAAGCTGAACAAGGCTACACCTTC.

The CDR3 region is CASSKGLAGGLTGELFF. CDR3 bases: TGTGCCAGTAGTAAGGGACTAGCGGGGGGTCTGACCGGGGAGCTGTTTTTT. The J gene is TRBJ2-2, the V gene TRBV19, with 15 bases lining up with TRBD2. Trimming took 4 bases from V and 5 from J; bases not matched to a gene: 5. The germline V gene encodes CDR1 LNHDA and CDR2 SQIVND (reference sequence). CDR3 length: 17 amino acids.

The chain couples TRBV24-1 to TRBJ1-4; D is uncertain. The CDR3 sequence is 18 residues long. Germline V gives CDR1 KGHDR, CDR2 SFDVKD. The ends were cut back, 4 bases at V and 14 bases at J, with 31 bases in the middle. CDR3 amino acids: CATSDSSRPPPENRRLFF. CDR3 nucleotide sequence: TGTGCCACCAGTGACTCCTCCCGGCCCCCCCCGGAAAACCGGAGGCTGTTTTTT.

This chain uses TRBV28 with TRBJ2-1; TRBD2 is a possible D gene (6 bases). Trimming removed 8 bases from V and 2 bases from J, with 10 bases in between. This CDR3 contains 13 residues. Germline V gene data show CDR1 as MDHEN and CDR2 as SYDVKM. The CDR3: CASFGGPYNEQFF. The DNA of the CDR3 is TGTGCCAGCTTCGGGGGTCCCTACAATGAGCAGTTCTTC.

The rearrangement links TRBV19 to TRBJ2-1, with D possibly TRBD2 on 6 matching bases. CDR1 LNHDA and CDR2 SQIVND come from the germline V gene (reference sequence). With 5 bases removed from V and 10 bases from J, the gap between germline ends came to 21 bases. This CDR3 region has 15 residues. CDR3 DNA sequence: TGTGCCAGTAGTTTCCCCGGGAGCCAGGGTAGGGAGCAGTTCTTC. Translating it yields CASSFPGSQGREQFF.